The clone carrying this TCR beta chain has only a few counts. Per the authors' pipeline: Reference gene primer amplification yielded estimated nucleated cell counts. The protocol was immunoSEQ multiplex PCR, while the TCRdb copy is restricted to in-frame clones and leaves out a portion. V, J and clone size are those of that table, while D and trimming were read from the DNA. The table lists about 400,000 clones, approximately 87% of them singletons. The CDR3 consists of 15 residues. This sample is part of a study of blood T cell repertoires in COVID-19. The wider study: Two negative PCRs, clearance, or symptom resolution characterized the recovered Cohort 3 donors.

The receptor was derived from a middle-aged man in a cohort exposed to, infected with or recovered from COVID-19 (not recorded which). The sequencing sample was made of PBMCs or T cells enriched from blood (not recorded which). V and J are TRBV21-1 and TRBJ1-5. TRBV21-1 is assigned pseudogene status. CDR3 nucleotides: TGTGCCAGCATTCGCGGCGGATCCCTCAATCAGCCCCAGCATTTT. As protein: CASIRGGSLNQPQHF.